This entry concerns a single T cell receptor (beta chain). The CDR3 totals 12 residues. The V end was cut by 11 bases, the J end by 12 bases, with 20 bases between. CDR1 is SNHLY, CDR2 FYNNEI, per germline. Libraries were prepared by immunoSEQ multiplex PCR; TCRdb keeps only in-frame clonotypes and omits some of them. Of roughly 260,000 clones in the sample, approximately 83% were seen once. This sample is part of a study of blood T cell repertoires in COVID-19. Study details: Material from acute and convalescent COVID-19 was sourced from the United States, Italy and Spain.

This rearrangement joins TRBV2 to TRBJ2-1; D is undetermined. The TCR sequence derives from a woman in her forties or fifties who had recovered from COVID-19. The specimen sequenced was PBMCs or T cells enriched from blood (not recorded which). CDR3 residues: CAGSKQDTVQFF. The CDR3 DNA sequence: TGTGCCGGTAGCAAACAAGATACCGTGCAGTTCTTC.